The T cell receptor beta chain under discussion was sequenced for a study of beta chain features in type 1 diabetes. Note on this clone: What it binds is unknown.

Whole-study findings and limits: A cDNA-based sequencing approach could over-represent cells with high TCR expression. Whatever favoring of shorter templates PCR might show would apply equally to patients and controls. Shorter TCRB CDR3s, moderately but significantly so, were found in Type 1 diabetes patients in all four CD4+ subsets.

In germline, CDR1 is LGHNA, CDR2 YSLEER. V shed 1 base and J shed 4 bases, with 14 bases lying between them. The CDR3 loop spans 16 amino acids. Expressed TCRB transcripts were sequenced after all isolated RNA was converted to cDNA. Profiling relied on immunoSEQ multiplex PCR, and the TCRdb table lists in-frame clones only, not all of them. The repertoire has around 600,000 clones, roughly 12% of them found once; the top ten carry 0.09% to 0.15%. This clonotype originated in a man younger than 45 with type 1 diabetes. The chain is built from TRBV4-3 and TRBJ2-1; D is perhaps TRBD1 or TRBD2 (5 bases each). What was sequenced was naive CD4+ T cells from blood. The CDR3 sequence: CASSQGGTKQYNEQFF. The CDR3 nucleotides read TGCGCCAGCAGCCAAGGTGGGACCAAGCAGTACAATGAGCAGTTCTTC.